The T cell receptor (beta chain) under discussion was sequenced for a study of beta chain features in type 1 diabetes. Study as a whole: All samples combined gave roughly 110,000,000 sorted cells for examination.

Overall study results and limits: Lower insertion and higher deletion counts appeared at VDJ junctions in type 1 diabetes patients. Among all four CD4+ subsets, Type 1 diabetes patients had TCRB CDR3s that were moderately but significantly shorter. Whatever favoring of shorter templates PCR might show would apply equally to patients and controls. For patients, the naive, central memory and Treg TCRB repertoires appeared more alike than for healthy donors.

Between the trimmed V and J ends, which lost 4 bases and 5 bases, there was a span of 16 bases. CDR1 is SGHDN and CDR2 is FVKESK in the germline V gene. The CDR3 loop spans 15 amino acids. In its sample, this clone was seen a few times. Its antigen remains unidentified. Expressed TCRB transcripts were sequenced because the entire RNA isolate underwent reverse transcription. Assay: immunoSEQ multiplex PCR; the TCRdb copy retains only in-frame clones and omits some. The table has 25,000 to 30,000 clones, roughly three fifths seen once. The specimen was Tregs from blood. The TCR sequence derives from a woman between 18 and 29 years old with type 1 diabetes. The rearrangement links TRBV14 to TRBJ2-3, with D possibly being TRBD2 (6 bases). In nucleotides, the CDR3 is TGTGCCAGCAGCCCAAGGGCGGGAAGGCAAGATACGCAGTATTTT. Translation: CASSPRAGRQDTQYF. Supplemented by reference TRBV14 and TRBJ2-3, the full variable domain reads EAGVTQFPSHSVIEKGQTVTLRCDPISGHDNLYWYRRVMGKEIKFLLHFVKESKQDESGMPNNRFLAERTGGTYSTLKVQPAELEDSGVYFCASSPRAGRQDTQYFGPGTRLTVL.